Shown below are 19 T cell receptor beta chains from a single sample sequenced in a study of beta chain features in type 1 diabetes. Expressed TCRB transcripts got sequenced, as all isolated RNA was reverse transcribed. The data were produced by immunoSEQ multiplex PCR, yet TCRdb's version contains in-frame clones alone and is incomplete. Among fewer than 200,000 clones, 13% were seen once, and the ten largest hold 0.6% to 0.8%. The specimen was central memory CD4+ T cells from blood. These receptor sequences come from a woman younger than 35 in good health.

There are a few counts of this clone. The V and J genes are TRBV11-3 and TRBJ1-5; D remains ambiguous. The germline V gene has CDR1 SGHNT and CDR2 YENEEA. The CDR3 runs 15 residues. The V end was cut by 0 bases, the J end by 4 bases, with 10 bases between. CDR3 sequence: CASSLDGPGNQPQHF. The CDR3 DNA is TGTGCCAGCAGCTTAGATGGGCCGGGGAATCAGCCCCAGCATTTT.

The chain joins TRBV11-2 to TRBJ2-1; 11 positions agree with TRBD2. This CDR3 contains 16 residues. After removal of 4 bases from V and 7 bases from J, the junction contained 9 bases not matched to a gene. CDR1 and CDR2 (germline): SGHAT, FQNNGV. The CDR3 reads CASSSYKGTSGNEQFF. The CDR3 bases are TGTGCCAGCAGCTCTTATAAGGGGACTAGCGGAAATGAGCAGTTCTTC. The variable domain in full, completed from reference TRBV11-2 and TRBJ2-1, reads EAGVAQSPRYKIIEKRQSVAFWCNPISGHATLYWYQQILGQGPKLLIQFQNNGVVDDSQLPKDRFSAERLKGVDSTLKIQPAKLEDSAVYLCASSSYKGTSGNEQFFGPGTRLTVL.

There are a few counts of this clone. The gene calls are TRBV6-5 and TRBJ2-1; D is uncertain. The germline V and J ends were trimmed by 3 bases and 0 bases, with 9 bases remaining between them. The CDR3 spans 15 residues. Germline CDR1 and CDR2: MNHEY and SVGAGI. The CDR3 sequence is CASSYGGSSYNEQFF. The CDR3 nucleotides are TGTGCCAGCAGTTATGGCGGCAGCTCCTACAATGAGCAGTTCTTC.

This clone has just a few counts. J is TRBJ2-7 and V is TRBV7-9; D is possibly TRBD2 (6 bases). V lost 2 bases, J lost 7 bases, and 18 bases lay in between. CDR1 is SEHNR, CDR2 FQNEAQ, per germline (reference sequence). This CDR3 contains 15 residues. DNA of the CDR3: TGTGCCAGCAGCTTAAAACCCGAGGGTGGGAGGGAGCAGTACTTC. It encodes CASSLKPEGGREQYF.

This clone was observed a few times. CDR3 sequence: CSVDARASGGNNEQFF. The DNA of the CDR3 is TGCAGCGTCGACGCCCGGGCTAGCGGGGGCAACAATGAGCAGTTCTTC. V gene TRBV29-1 combines with J gene TRBJ2-1; 10 bases match TRBD2. This CDR3 is 16 amino acids long. Germline trimming cut 6 bases from V and 5 bases from J; bases unmatched to any gene: 13. From germline, CDR1 is SQVTM and CDR2 ANQGSEA.

The chain combines TRBV30 with TRBJ1-5, with TRBD1 matching 11 bases. This CDR3 comprises 15 residues. CDR1 and CDR2 from the germline V gene are GTSNPN and SVGIG (reference sequence). Trimming at V came to 2 bases and at J to 4 bases, leaving 4 bases not matched to a gene. The CDR3 reads CAWSRDRGGNQPQHF. CDR3 coding DNA: TGTGCCTGGAGTCGGGACAGGGGGGGAAATCAGCCCCAGCATTTT.

V and J are TRBV25-1 and TRBJ2-1; 8 positions agree with TRBD2. Germline CDR1 and CDR2: MGHDK and SYGVNS. Trimming took 6 bases from V and 8 from J; bases not matched to a gene: 12. The CDR3 has 15 residues. The CDR3 DNA is TGTGCCAGCAGAAAGGAGACTAGCGACGTCCATGAGCAGTTCTTC. This translates into CASRKETSDVHEQFF. Filled out from reference TRBV25-1 and TRBJ2-1, the complete variable domain reads EADIYQTPRYLVIGTGKKITLECSQTMGHDKMYWYQQDPGMELHLIHYSYGVNSTEKGDLSSESTVSRIRTEHFPLTLESARPSHTSQYLCASRKETSDVHEQFFGPGTRLTVL.

This clone showed up just a few times. The chain employs TRBV28 and TRBJ1-2; TRBD1 matches 10 bases. V shed 8 bases and J 8 bases; nucleotides not matched to a gene: 17. This CDR3 has 16 residues. Germline CDR1 is MDHEN and CDR2 is SYDVKM. The DNA for the CDR3 is TGTGCCAGCCGCACCCCTACCAGACAGGGGGCAGAAGGCTACACCTTC. Amino acids: CASRTPTRQGAEGYTF.

This chain connects TRBV7-3 to TRBJ2-7; D possibly corresponds to TRBD2 (6 bases). Germline CDR1 SGHTA, CDR2 FQGTGA. The V end lost 5 bases, the J end lost 2 bases, and 10 bases lay between the germline ends. This CDR3 is 13 amino acids long. CDR3 sequence reads: CASSPEGAYEQYF. As DNA, the CDR3 is TGTGCCAGCAGCCCGGAGGGCGCCTACGAGCAGTACTTC.

This chain connects TRBV4-3 to TRBJ2-5, with D maybe TRBD2 (5 bases). Germline loops: CDR1 LGHNA, CDR2 YSLEER. Trimming shortened V by 0 bases and J by 0 bases, and 11 bases separated the two germline ends. This CDR3 contains 16 residues. The CDR3 loop is CASSQDPSGYQETQYF. The CDR3 DNA sequence: TGCGCCAGCAGCCAAGACCCGTCGGGGTACCAAGAGACCCAGTACTTC.

The chain has TRBV9 and TRBJ2-2, with D possibly TRBD1 on 6 matching bases. The germline V and J ends were trimmed by 4 bases and 6 bases, with 7 bases remaining between them. Germline CDR1 is SGDLS and CDR2 is YYNGEE. The CDR3 consists of 12 residues. CDR3 sequence reads: CASSSGAGELFF. The CDR3 coding sequence is TGTGCCAGCAGCTCAGGGGCCGGGGAGCTGTTTTTT.

A few counts support this clone. The sample holds other DNA sequences that translate to the same CDR3. The rearrangement uses TRBV29-1 and TRBJ1-1; D remains ambiguous. The V and J ends lost 3 bases and 1 base respectively, with 6 bases between them. The germline V gene has CDR1 SQVTM and CDR2 ANQGSEA. This CDR3 has 12 amino acids. This CDR3 is CSVDPGNTEAFF. The CDR3, as DNA: TGCAGCGTTGATCCAGGGAACACTGAAGCTTTCTTT.

The chain joins TRBV30 to TRBJ1-4; tentatively, D is TRBD1 (6 bases). V was trimmed by 2 bases and J by 6 bases, leaving 10 bases between them. CDR1 is GTSNPN, CDR2 SVGIG, per germline (reference sequence). This CDR3 region has 13 residues. CDR3 coding DNA: TGTGCCTGGAGTAAGGGGGTTCATGAAAAACTGTTTTTT. Translation: CAWSKGVHEKLFF.

A few counts support this clone. CDR3 residues: CASSLEGRQPQHF. The CDR3 region has the DNA TGTGCCAGCAGCTTAGAGGGGCGTCAGCCCCAGCATTTT. The rearrangement joins TRBV7-9 to TRBJ1-5, with D possibly matching TRBD1 (5 bases). This CDR3 spans 13 amino acids. V was trimmed by 1 base and J by 6 bases, leaving 7 bases between them. CDR1 and CDR2 (germline): SEHNR, FQNEAQ (reference sequence).

A few counts support this clone. V and J are TRBV28 and TRBJ1-5; possible D gene TRBD1, 6 bases. V was pared by 5 bases and J by 3 bases, with 17 bases between. CDR1 and CDR2 from the germline V gene are MDHEN and SYDVKM. CDR3 length equals 16 residues. The CDR3, as DNA: TGTGCCAGCAGTCGGACAGTGGCTGCCCCCAATCAGCCCCAGCATTTT. Translation: CASSRTVAAPNQPQHF. The entire variable domain, with the rest obtained from reference TRBV28 and TRBJ1-5, is as follows: DVKVTQSSRYLVKRTGEKVFLECVQDMDHENMFWYRQDPGLGLRLIYFSYDVKMKEKGDIPEGYSVSREKKERFSLILESASTNQTSMYLCASSRTVAAPNQPQHFGDGTRLSIL.

This clone has just a few counts. This rearrangement joins TRBV29-1 to TRBJ1-4; TRBD1 matches 11 bases. The J segment lost 5 bases and the V segment lost 7 bases, leaving 3 bases of the junction unmatched. The V gene's germline CDR1 is SQVTM and CDR2 ANQGSEA. The CDR3 covers 13 residues. Written as DNA, the CDR3 is TGCAGCGGGACAGGGGGCGTCAATGAAAAACTGTTTTTT. Protein sequence: CSGTGGVNEKLFF.

The V gene is TRBV5-5, the J gene TRBJ1-1; 9 bases line up with TRBD1. The CDR3 loop spans 14 amino acids. CDR1 is SGHKS and CDR2 is YYEKEE in the germline V gene (reference sequence). Unmatched junction bases numbered 9, after V lost 4 bases and J lost 8 bases. CDR3 DNA sequence: TGTGCCAGCAGCCTACAGGGGGCTATGACAGAAGCTTTCTTT. Translating gives CASSLQGAMTEAFF.

The chain recombines TRBV25-1 with TRBJ2-5, with D unresolved. The V and J ends lost 2 bases and 1 base respectively, with 11 bases between them. The CDR3 is made up of 15 amino acids. The germline V gene has CDR1 MGHDK and CDR2 SYGVNS. The CDR3 DNA reads as TGTGCCAGCAGTGAAGGGCAGGCGCTCCAAGAGACCCAGTACTTC. It codes for CASSEGQALQETQYF.

The chain carries TRBV19 and TRBJ2-1; maybe TRBD2 (5 bases). CDR1 is LNHDA and CDR2 is SQIVND in the germline V gene (reference sequence). The CDR3 covers 16 residues. V lost 5 bases and J lost 0, with 14 bases in between. In DNA, the CDR3 is TGTGCCAGTAGTCCCCGAGGGCCACCCTCCTACAATGAGCAGTTCTTC. Its translation is CASSPRGPPSYNEQFF.